The source of this T cell receptor beta chain is a study of blood T cells in healthy people across ages. Through a sample-barcoded 5' primer and a J-beta primer mix, a second PCR was run for roughly 6 to 11 cycles. TCRdb passed the 5' RACE reads through MiXCR, listing each CDR3 protein once. Among about 800,000 distinct CDR3 sequences listed, around a quarter were seen once. Germline-derived CDR1 and CDR2 are SGHTA and FQGNSA. Trimming took 1 base from V and 12 from J, leaving 9 bases between them. The CDR3 length is 11 residues. The sample was also linked to a second study, of T cells of mothers and their children.

The sequence was collected from a boy aged 5-17 years in good health. The chain combines TRBV7-2 with TRBJ1-2; the D is unclear. The material sequenced was blood. Written as DNA, the CDR3 is TGTGCCAGCAGCTTAGGTTTGGTCCACACCTTC. Encoded protein: CASSLGLVHTF.